This T cell receptor beta chain was documented in a study of graft-versus-host responses after intestinal transplantation. Study summary: Among the recipients, transplants were multivisceral, liver-intestinal, or isolated intestinal.

As regards this clone: Its antigen is undetermined.

TCRdb's table, derived via immunoSEQ multiplex PCR, lists solely in-frame clones and lacks some. The sample includes some 70,000 clones, 80% to 95% seen only once; the top ten take around 6.7%. Study-level results: Early post-transplant declines in HvG were associated with peak levels of circulating GvH clones.

With 3 bases clipped from V and 7 bases from J, the junction kept 6 bases outside the gene matches. The germline V gene has CDR1 MGHDK and CDR2 SYGVNS. The CDR3 has 14 residues. This chain uses TRBV25-1 with TRBJ2-1, with TRBD1 matching over 7 bases. Sequences were derived from bone marrow, sampled 700 to 850 days after intestinal transplantation. This clonotype was sampled from a human patient who received an intestinal transplant, so some T cells may come from the graft donor. Written as DNA, the CDR3 is TGTGCCAGCAGTGACCCTAACAGGGGTAATGAGCAGTTCTTC. Protein: CASSDPNRGNEQFF.